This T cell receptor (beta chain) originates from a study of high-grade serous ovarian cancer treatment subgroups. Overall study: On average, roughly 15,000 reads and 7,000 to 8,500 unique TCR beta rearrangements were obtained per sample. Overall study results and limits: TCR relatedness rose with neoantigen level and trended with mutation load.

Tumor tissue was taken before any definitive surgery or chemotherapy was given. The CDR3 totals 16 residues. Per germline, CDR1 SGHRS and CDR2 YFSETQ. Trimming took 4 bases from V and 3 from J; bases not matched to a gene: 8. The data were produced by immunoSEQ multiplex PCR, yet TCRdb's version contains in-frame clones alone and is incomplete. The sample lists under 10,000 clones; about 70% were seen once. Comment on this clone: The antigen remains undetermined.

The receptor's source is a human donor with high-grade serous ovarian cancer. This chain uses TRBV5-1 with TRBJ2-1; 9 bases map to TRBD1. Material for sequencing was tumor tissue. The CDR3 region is CASSGTGGFIYNEQFF. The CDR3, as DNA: TGCGCCAGCAGCGGAACAGGGGGCTTTATCTACAATGAGCAGTTCTTC. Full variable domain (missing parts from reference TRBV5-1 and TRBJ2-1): KAGVTQTPRYLIKTRGQQVTLSCSPISGHRSVSWYQQTPGQGLQFLFEYFSETQRNKGNFPGRFSGRQFSNSRSEMNVSTLELGDSALYLCASSGTGGFIYNEQFFGPGTRLTVL.